The present T cell receptor beta chain was sequenced within a study of Graves' ophthalmopathy and Graves' hyperthyroidism (dated 2018 in TCRdb). Regarding the study in general: Peripheral blood was collected at initial diagnosis, prior to any treatment. The study used TCR beta repertoire signatures to distinguish Graves' ophthalmopathy from Graves' hyperthyroidism and to predict progression to ophthalmopathy. In total, 120 to 150 blood samples were TCR-sequenced: 40 to 45 ophthalmopathy, under 80 hyperthyroidism and approximately 17 hyperthyroidism-to-ophthalmopathy patients. To explore V-J signatures that distinguish ophthalmopathy from hyperthyroidism, a discovery set of around 100 patients was enrolled, made up of over 40 with ophthalmopathy and around 57 with stable hyperthyroidism. An independent validation cohort comprised 18 hyperthyroidism patients and 15 to 17 patients who later progressed from hyperthyroidism to ophthalmopathy. In more than five hyperthyroidism patients, T-cell repertoires of thyroid tissue and blood were compared. Once sampling was done, hyperthyroidism patients were given methimazole at a starting dose of 30 mg daily, while ophthalmopathy patients were given high-dose intravenous methylprednisolone. For training and testing, the 100 or so patients in the discovery cohort were randomly divided in a 7:3 ratio.

This clonotype was counted ten times or more. Its antigen specificity is not known. No qualities accompany the bases; no much larger clone lies one base away. For repertoire sequencing, TCR beta CDR3 regions were amplified from RNA transcripts. A first-round RT-PCR used HTBI primers with the Qiagen OneStep RT-PCR kit, followed by a second-round multiplex PCR, size selection and purification. Sequencing of the libraries was carried out on an Illumina HiSeq2000 in paired-end mode with 100 bp reads. Per the source publication's procedure: SOAPnuke was used to process the reads, throwing out any read that had adapters, had uncalled bases, had a mean Phred below 15, or lacked an exact constant-primer or identifier match. COPE v1.2.5 was used to merge high-quality paired reads. Clonotypes were defined as unique nucleotide sequences and were aligned to IMGT TRB V, D and J references using MiTCR v1.1. The analysis was limited to V-J combinations with a frequency above 0.0001, which together covered approximately 99% of the repertoires. For each V-J combination, a TCR clonal expansion and chaos score was defined as F50 clonal expansion divided by the chaos observed in the TCRdist matrix. Welch's t-statistics and random forest were used to reduce the features to 13 V-J combinations, which were then used as input to a naive Bayes classifier. The similarity between thyroid and blood repertoires was quantified using the Morisita-Horn index. TCRdb ran its own pipeline on the public reads, namely fastp trimming at Q25 and MiXCR clone calling, and kept in-frame beta chains. Entries that share a CDR3 protein sequence are merged under the most common genes and DNA. The V and J calls, along with clone size, are taken from TCRdb and not from the paper's own processing. The sample contains 680,000 or so distinct CDR3 sequences, about a fifth of them found a single time. The ten largest clones represent around 6.9% of the sample.

Trimming takes 8 bases off V and 3 bases off J; junction bases not matched to a gene: 10. The CDR3 goes from the cysteine to the phenylalanine over 16 residues. The only DNA kept is the CDR3, 48 bases in frame from the first base. Hyperthyroidism was defined as stable when no progression to ophthalmopathy occurred within 18 months of follow-up. The hyperthyroidism patients were 18 to 65 years old and newly diagnosed, with a disease duration of less than 2 months. Patients were excluded if they had other autoimmune diseases, uncontrolled infections, pregnancy or lactation. Clinical symptoms, serum thyroxine, TRAb, thyroid ultrasound and orbital computed tomography formed the basis of the diagnosis. PBMCs were isolated from about 9 ml of fresh peripheral blood by Ficoll-Paque density gradient centrifugation. Trizol reagent was used to extract the total RNA, and its quality was then checked on an Agilent 2100 Bioanalyzer.

Results and caveats for the whole study, not just this receptor: Most of the expanded thyroid clonotypes with a frequency above 0.001 were also detected in blood, and it was suggested that the thyroid immune response may be reflected by blood repertoires. In cross-validation, the 13-signature model distinguished ophthalmopathy from stable hyperthyroidism with 87.88% sensitivity and approximately 81% specificity, while in the test set the corresponding values were approximately 79% and 70%. In validation, the model predicted ophthalmopathy progression with over 60% sensitivity and 72.22% specificity; 12 predicted patients were CT-confirmed with GO in a median of approximately 6.5 months. No statistical method was used to predetermine the sample size, and group allocation was not hidden from the investigators.

This receptor was obtained from a woman younger than 30 with stable Graves' hyperthyroidism. Some clones in this sample may be carry-over from other donors' samples. Donor details come from another sample of the same person, matched by shared clones. Material for sequencing was peripheral blood. This chain joins TRBV12-3 or TRBV12-4 to TRBJ1-5, with 10 junctional bases fitting TRBD1. The sequenced DNA is TGTGCCAGCCCTACAGGGGGACAGGGGTTCAATCAGCCCCAGCATTTT. It codes for CASPTGGQGFNQPQHF.